The rows below give T cell receptor beta chains drawn from one sample of a study of T cell changes during pregnancy in multiple sclerosis. Clones were read by immunoSEQ multiplex PCR, and TCRdb kept only the in-frame ones, dropping some. The data show some 30,000 clones, 85% to 90% seen once. The specimen was CD4+ T cells from peripheral blood mononuclear cells, collected in the third trimester of pregnancy. The receptor source for this set is a female donor in good health, enrolled as a control in a pregnancy study. CDR3s include the opening cysteine and the closing phenylalanine or tryptophan. The D gene is left open where the match is weak. A row's size may be missing; if present it is once, few, many or a size class.

. | TRBD2 | TRBJ2-1 | TRBV19 | CASSIEGRAGNEQFF | TGTGCCAGTAGTATAGAAGGGAGGGCGGGTAATGAGCAGTTCTTC
. | . | TRBJ1-1 | TRBV5-1 | CASSGDRTATEAFF | TGCGCCAGCAGTGGAGACAGGACGGCCACTGAAGCTTTCTTT
. | . | TRBJ1-5 | TRBV30 | CAWSPGGNQPQHF | TGTGCCTGGAGTCCCGGGGGCAATCAGCCCCAGCATTTT
. | . | TRBJ1-1 | TRBV29-1 | CSVEDPRGGRMNTEAFF | TGCAGCGTTGAAGATCCCAGGGGCGGTCGGATGAACACTGAAGCTTTCTTT
. | . | TRBJ1-6 | TRBV19 | CASSATAGNSPLHF | TGTGCCAGTAGTGCGACTGCCGGTAATTCACCCCTCCACTTT
. | TRBD1 | TRBJ2-2 | TRBV5-4 | CASSLGTDRAAGELFF | TGTGCCAGCAGCTTGGGGACCGACAGGGCGGCCGGGGAGCTGTTTTTT
. | TRBD1 | TRBJ2-1 | TRBV4-3 | CASSEEPGGQEQFF | TGCGCCAGCAGCGAAGAACCAGGGGGTCAGGAGCAGTTCTTC
. | TRBD1 | TRBJ1-2 | TRBV19 | CASSIRDSPNYGYTF | TGTGCCAGTAGTATACGGGACAGCCCTAACTATGGCTACACCTTC
. | . | TRBJ1-2 | TRBV11-3 | CASSSRGGQDGYGYTF | TGTGCCAGCAGCTCAAGGGGGGGGCAGGACGGCTATGGCTACACCTTC
. | . | TRBJ2-7 | TRBV11-3 | CASSVTTYEQYF | TGTGCCAGCAGCGTAACCACTTACGAGCAGTACTTC
. | TRBD1 | TRBJ1-1 | TRBV6-5 | CASRRQGAGGTEAFF | TGTGCCAGCAGGCGACAGGGGGCAGGGGGCACTGAAGCTTTCTTT
. | TRBD1 | TRBJ2-7 | TRBV6-5 | CASSKTGGRYEQYF | TGTGCCAGCAGTAAGACAGGGGGCAGGTACGAGCAGTACTTC
. | . | TRBJ1-1 | TRBV11-2 | CASSSTGMNTEAFF | TGTGCCAGCAGCTCCACAGGGATGAACACTGAAGCTTTCTTT
. | TRBD2 | TRBJ2-1 | TRBV5-1 | CASSEPGLGSDEQFF | TGCGCCAGCAGCGAACCGGGACTAGGATCGGATGAGCAGTTCTTC
. | . | TRBJ2-1 | TRBV7-2 | CASSRGGSGPEQFF | TGTGCCTCCTCACGAGGAGGTAGCGGCCCCGAGCAGTTCTTC
once | . | TRBJ1-5 | TRBV6-5 | CASSYSIAENQPQHF | TGTGCCAGCAGTTACTCGATAGCTGAGAATCAGCCCCAGCATTTT
. | . | TRBJ1-5 | TRBV19 | CASSQGHTVGNQPQHF | TGTGCCAGTAGCCAGGGACATACGGTGGGCAATCAGCCCCAGCATTTT
. | . | TRBJ1-4 | TRBV18 | CASSPETGGEKLFF | TGTGCCAGCTCACCGGAGACGGGGGGTGAAAAACTGTTTTTT
. | . | TRBJ2-7 | TRBV9 | CASSEGSQGYEQYF | TGTGCCAGCAGCGAGGGGTCCCAGGGGTACGAGCAGTACTTC
once | . | TRBJ1-2 | TRBV15 | CATSRDRVNYGYTF | TGTGCCACCAGCAGAGATCGGGTTAACTATGGCTACACCTTC
. | TRBD1 | TRBJ1-2 | TRBV6-1 | CASWGQGRFNYGYTF | TGTGCCAGCTGGGGACAGGGAAGATTTAACTATGGCTACACCTTC
. | TRBD1 | TRBJ1-2 | TRBV2 | CASSEGGTGWAYGYTF | TGTGCCAGCAGTGAAGGGGGGACAGGGTGGGCCTATGGCTACACCTTC
. | . | TRBJ1-2 | TRBV7-2 | CASSLDTLSGGYTF | TGTGCCAGCAGCTTAGACACTTTGTCGGGGGGCTACACCTTC
few | . | TRBJ1-1 | TRBV30 | CAWRAASVTEAFF | TGTGCCTGGAGGGCGGCAAGTGTCACTGAAGCTTTCTTT
. | . | TRBJ2-5 | TRBV7-9 | CASSLGPGGETQYF | TGTGCCAGCAGCTTAGGACCAGGGGGGGAGACCCAGTACTTC
. | . | TRBJ2-1 | TRBV5-1 | CASSLGQVVDEQFF | TGCGCCAGCAGCTTGGGTCAGGTTGTGGATGAGCAGTTCTTC
. | . | TRBJ1-2 | TRBV28 | CASSTSATLGYTF | TGTGCCAGCAGTACCTCCGCGACTCTTGGCTACACCTTC
. | TRBD2 | TRBJ2-5 | TRBV9 | CASSAGTSGQETQYF | TGTGCCAGCAGCGCCGGGACTAGCGGTCAAGAGACCCAGTACTTC
. | . | TRBJ2-7 | TRBV30 | CAWKQGSYEQYF | TGTGCCTGGAAGCAGGGCTCCTACGAGCAGTACTTC
. | . | TRBJ2-4 | TRBV7-2 | CASSLEAGRGLGKNIQYF | TGTGCCAGCAGCTTAGAGGCGGGACGGGGCTTAGGCAAAAACATTCAGTACTTC
once | TRBD1 | TRBJ1-1 | TRBV6-6 | CASSYRGQAEAFF | TGTGCCAGCAGTTATAGAGGACAGGCCGAAGCTTTCTTT
. | . | TRBJ1-5 | TRBV30 | CACTDNSNQPQHF | TGTGCCTGCACTGACAATAGCAATCAGCCCCAGCATTTT
. | . | TRBJ1-2 | TRBV5-4 | CASSFYEQGHTF | TGTGCCAGCAGCTTTTATGAACAGGGTCACACCTTC
few | TRBD1 | TRBJ1-1 | TRBV30 | CAWSEGRQGNTEAFF | TGTGCCTGGAGTGAGGGACGACAGGGGAACACTGAAGCTTTCTTT
. | . | TRBJ2-1 | TRBV29-1 | CSVDGPRSGEQFF | TGCAGCGTTGACGGTCCGAGAAGTGGTGAGCAGTTCTTC
. | TRBD1 | TRBJ1-2 | TRBV10-3 | CAISPGQVDYTF | TGTGCCATCAGCCCGGGACAGGTGGACTACACCTTC
. | TRBD1 | TRBJ1-5 | TRBV5-6 | CASSLWGQGTNQPQHF | TGTGCCAGCAGCTTGTGGGGACAGGGAACCAATCAGCCCCAGCATTTT
. | TRBD1 | TRBJ1-2 | TRBV29-1 | CSVTQGAGYGYTF | TGCAGCGTGACACAGGGGGCGGGCTATGGCTACACCTTC
few | . | TRBJ2-7 | TRBV5-1 | CASSFSQGGSYEQYF | TGCGCCAGCAGCTTCTCCCAGGGGGGCTCCTACGAGCAGTACTTC
. | . | TRBJ2-1 | TRBV21-1 | CASSNHPGSSYNEQFF | TGTGCCAGCAGCAATCATCCGGGGAGCTCCTACAATGAGCAGTTCTTC
. | . | TRBJ1-1 | TRBV5-5 | CASSLVQGRYTEAFF | TGTGCCAGCAGCTTGGTGCAGGGCCGATACACTGAAGCTTTCTTT
. | . | TRBJ2-7 | TRBV15 | CATSRAPGYEQYF | TGTGCCACCAGCAGAGCCCCCGGCTACGAGCAGTACTTC
once | TRBD1 | TRBJ2-3 | TRBV4-3 | CASSRGHSTDTQYF | TGCGCCAGCAGTAGGGGGCATAGCACAGATACGCAGTATTTT
once | . | TRBJ2-7 | TRBV19 | CASSMKLAENYEQYF | TGTGCCAGTAGTATGAAACTAGCCGAAAACTACGAGCAGTACTTC
. | . | TRBJ2-1 | TRBV14 | CASSRETGITQFF | TGTGCCAGCAGCCGAGAAACGGGGATCACGCAGTTCTTC
. | . | TRBJ2-3 | TRBV4-1 | CASSQDLTRGTDTQYF | TGCGCCAGCAGCCAAGATCTCACCAGAGGGACAGATACGCAGTATTTT
. | TRBD1 | TRBJ1-1 | TRBV30 | CAWSVQRTFIPGQTYTEAFF | TGTGCCTGGAGTGTACAACGAACTTTTATACCGGGACAGACATACACTGAAGCTTTCTTT
. | TRBD1 | TRBJ1-2 | TRBV7-2 | CASSLGQGAWYGYTF | TGTGCCAGCAGCCTTGGACAGGGGGCATGGTATGGCTACACCTTC
. | TRBD1 | TRBJ1-2 | TRBV7-8 | CASSLEGTGGYTF | TGTGCCAGCAGCTTAGAGGGGACAGGAGGCTACACCTTC
once | . | TRBJ2-1 | TRBV29-1 | CSVGPSTRNEQFF | TGCAGCGTCGGTCCTTCCACCCGAAATGAGCAGTTCTTC
. | TRBD1 | TRBJ1-1 | TRBV5-6 | CASRRTGGNNTEAFF | TGTGCCAGCAGACGGACAGGGGGCAATAACACTGAAGCTTTCTTT
. | . | TRBJ2-1 | TRBV7-2 | CASSPPRGEQFF | TGTGCCAGCAGCCCCCCCAGGGGTGAGCAGTTCTTC